This T cell receptor (beta chain) came from a study of shared clonotypes between healthy human individuals. Study-level findings and limits: Shared across several donors were around 5% of the naive CD4 clonotypes. The sampled material consisted only of blood, and tissue repertoires are likely to differ.

On this clone: The antigen remains undetermined.

Genomic DNA of each subset was evenly split across several immunoSEQ plates. Data came from immunoSEQ multiplex PCR; TCRdb stores just in-frame clones and leaves some out. In the table there are about 320,000 clones, roughly 91% of which are singletons. In CD8 memory, CD45RO+ cells were put together with CCR7-negative CD45RA+ TemRA cells. The CDR3 is 16 residues long. The V gene lost 1 base and the J gene lost 0 bases, with 11 bases spanning the gap. From germline, CDR1 is LNHDA and CDR2 SQIVND (reference sequence). This TCR was recovered from a man younger than 30 in good health. Sample: memory CD8+ T cells sorted from blood. Subset reported: CD45RO+ cells pooled with CCR7-negative TemRA cells. The gene calls are TRBV19 and TRBJ2-3; D is unclear. CDR3 residues: CASSIGPSTSTDTQYF. CDR3 in DNA: TGTGCCAGTAGTATAGGACCGAGTACTAGCACAGATACGCAGTATTTT.